This TCR beta chain was obtained from a study of T-cell reconstitution after alpha-beta-depleted transplantation in children. Study outcomes and limitations: Most T-cell counts and diversity one year after the transplant came from T cells that were newly produced. As was reported, about two months after transplant, alpha-beta T cells came from several hundred expanded graft clones. It was surviving recipient T cells and thymic progenitors that gave some patients high TCRbeta diversity at day 60.

Unique molecular identifiers were built into the TCRbeta library. TCRdb independently ran MiXCR on the PCR reads; one entry per CDR3 protein. The table shows approximately 630,000 distinct CDR3 sequences, with about an eighth occurring only once. V lost 2 bases, J lost 10 bases, and 10 bases stayed unmatched. CDR1 and CDR2 (germline): SGHAT, FQNNGV. The CDR3 totals 15 residues. This clonotype was recorded many times. Its antigen is still unknown. The J gene is TRBJ1-4, the V gene TRBV11-2; 7 positions agree with TRBD1. The source is a girl aged 2-10 years with congenital amegakaryocytic thrombocytopenia, due to receive a stem cell transplant. The source material was PBMCs, sampled before TCRalphabeta/CD19-depleted stem cell transplant. The CDR3 spells CASSLTWQGGSKLFF. The CDR3 DNA follows: TGTGCCAGCAGCTTAACGTGGCAGGGGGGTTCAAAACTGTTTTTT.